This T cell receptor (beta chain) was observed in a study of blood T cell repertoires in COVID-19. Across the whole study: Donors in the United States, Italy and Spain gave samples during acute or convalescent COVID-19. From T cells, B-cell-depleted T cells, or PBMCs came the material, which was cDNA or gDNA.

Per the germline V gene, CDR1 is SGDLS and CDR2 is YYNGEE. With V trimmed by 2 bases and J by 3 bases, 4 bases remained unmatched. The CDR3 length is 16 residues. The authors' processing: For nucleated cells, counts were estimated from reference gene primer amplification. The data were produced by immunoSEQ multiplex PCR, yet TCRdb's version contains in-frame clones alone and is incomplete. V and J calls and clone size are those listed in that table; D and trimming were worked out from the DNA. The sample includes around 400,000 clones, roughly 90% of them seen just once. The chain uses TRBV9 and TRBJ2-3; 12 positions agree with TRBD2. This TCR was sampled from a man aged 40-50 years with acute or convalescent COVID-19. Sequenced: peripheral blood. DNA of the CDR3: TGTGCCAGCAGCGTCGGACTAGCGGGATGGACAGATACGCAGTATTTT. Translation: CASSVGLAGWTDTQYF.